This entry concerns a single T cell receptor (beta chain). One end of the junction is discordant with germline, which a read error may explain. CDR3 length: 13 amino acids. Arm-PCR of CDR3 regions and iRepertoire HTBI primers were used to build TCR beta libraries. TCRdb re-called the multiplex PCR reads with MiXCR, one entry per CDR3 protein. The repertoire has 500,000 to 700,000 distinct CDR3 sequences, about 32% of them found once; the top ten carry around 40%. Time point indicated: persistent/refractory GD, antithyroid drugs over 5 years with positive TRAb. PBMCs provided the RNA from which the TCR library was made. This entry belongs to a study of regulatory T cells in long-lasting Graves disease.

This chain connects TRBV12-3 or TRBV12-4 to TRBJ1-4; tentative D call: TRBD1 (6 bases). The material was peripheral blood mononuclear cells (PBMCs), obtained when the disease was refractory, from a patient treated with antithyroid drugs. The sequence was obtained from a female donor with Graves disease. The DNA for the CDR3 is TGTGCCAGCAGTACCTCGACAGGAGAAAAACCGTTTTTT. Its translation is CASSTSTGEKPFF.